This passage covers 3 T cell receptor beta chains from one sample sequenced in a study of blood T cell repertoires in COVID-19. Assay used: immunoSEQ multiplex PCR; TCRdb lists only in-frame clones, some missing. The sample includes 90,000 to 150,000 clones, approximately 90% of them seen just once. Source material: peripheral blood. These receptors were taken from a man in his 70s with active or convalescent COVID-19.

This clone showed up just a few times. The rearrangement links TRBV5-1 to TRBJ2-7; 7 bases fit TRBD1. The trim removed 3 bases at V and 4 bases at J, leaving 10 bases unmatched. This CDR3 comprises 15 residues. Germline CDR1 and CDR2: SGHRS and YFSETQ. The CDR3 DNA sequence: TGCGCCAGCAGCTGGAAAGCCGGGACAGAATACGAGCAGTACTTC. Its translation: CASSWKAGTEYEQYF.

The rearrangement links TRBV28 to TRBJ2-7; 10 nucleotides align to TRBD1. Germline CDR1 and CDR2: MDHEN and SYDVKM. V lost 8 bases and J lost 3; bases outside the gene matches: 1. The CDR3 length is 12 residues. The CDR3 region has the DNA TGTGCCAGCCGGGACAGGGGCTACGAGCAGTACTTC. It is translated as CASRDRGYEQYF.

The rearrangement links TRBV13 to TRBJ2-3; 7 bases map to TRBD1. Germline V gene sequence: CDR1 PRHDT, CDR2 FYEKMQ (reference sequence). J lost 4 bases, V lost 5 bases, and 18 bases had no gene match. CDR3 length: 18 residues. The CDR3 loop is CASSTRQGTKVASDTQYF. Written as DNA, the CDR3 is TGTGCCAGCAGCACCCGACAGGGAACAAAGGTGGCTTCAGATACGCAGTATTTT.